The source of this T cell receptor beta chain is a study of T cell repertoires in ileal Crohn's disease. Whole-study context: Each sample's TCRB immunosequencing used roughly 500 nanograms of biopsy DNA.

This CDR3 comprises 14 residues. J was trimmed by 3 bases and V by 5 bases; bases with no gene match: 7. The germline CDR1 and CDR2 sequences are SGHRS and YFSETQ. A word on this clone: Its antigen remains unidentified.

Clones were sequenced by immunoSEQ multiplex PCR, and TCRdb holds only the in-frame ones, with some missing. Of around 5,400 clones listed, roughly three quarters are singletons. Notes on the study in general: Active smokers at surgery had more clonal expansions than non-smokers.

Indicated time point: inflamed ileum from the surgical specimen. The J gene is TRBJ2-7, the V gene TRBV5-1; TRBD1 matches 8 bases. Sequencing was carried out using ileal tissue. The source of this sequence is an adult with Crohn's disease. The CDR3 sequence is CASSQTGQGYEQYF. In DNA, the CDR3 is TGCGCCAGCAGTCAAACCGGACAGGGCTACGAGCAGTACTTC.